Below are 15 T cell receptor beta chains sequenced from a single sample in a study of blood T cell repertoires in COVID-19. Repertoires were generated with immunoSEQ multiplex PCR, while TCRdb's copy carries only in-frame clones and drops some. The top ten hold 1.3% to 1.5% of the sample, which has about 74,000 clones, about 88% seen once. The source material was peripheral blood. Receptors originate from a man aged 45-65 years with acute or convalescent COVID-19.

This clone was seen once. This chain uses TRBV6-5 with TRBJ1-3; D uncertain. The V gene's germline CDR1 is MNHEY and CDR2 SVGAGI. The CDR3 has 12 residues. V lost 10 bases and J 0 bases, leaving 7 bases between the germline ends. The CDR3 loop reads CATVSSGNTIYF. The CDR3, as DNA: TGTGCCACCGTGAGCTCTGGAAACACCATATATTTT.

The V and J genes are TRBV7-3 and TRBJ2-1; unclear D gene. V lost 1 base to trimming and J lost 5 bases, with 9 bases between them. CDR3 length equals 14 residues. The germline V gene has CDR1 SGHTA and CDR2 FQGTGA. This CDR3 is CASSLRATNNEQFF. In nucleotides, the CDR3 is TGTGCCAGCAGCTTAAGAGCTACCAACAATGAGCAGTTCTTC.

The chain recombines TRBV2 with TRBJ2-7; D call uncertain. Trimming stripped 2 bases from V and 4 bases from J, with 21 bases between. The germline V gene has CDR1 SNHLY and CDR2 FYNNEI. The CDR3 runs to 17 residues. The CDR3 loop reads CASSEFLETIPFYEQYV. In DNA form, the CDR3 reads TGTGCCAGCAGTGAATTTCTAGAAACCATCCCTTTTTACGAGCAGTACGTC.

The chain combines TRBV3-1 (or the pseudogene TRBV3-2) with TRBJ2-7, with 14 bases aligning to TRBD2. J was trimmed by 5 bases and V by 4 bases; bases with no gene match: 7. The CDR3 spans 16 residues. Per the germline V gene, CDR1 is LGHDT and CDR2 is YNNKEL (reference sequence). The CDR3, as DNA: TGTGCCAGCAGCCTAGGGACTAGCGGGAGTGGGAACGAGCAGTACTTC. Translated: CASSLGTSGSGNEQYF.

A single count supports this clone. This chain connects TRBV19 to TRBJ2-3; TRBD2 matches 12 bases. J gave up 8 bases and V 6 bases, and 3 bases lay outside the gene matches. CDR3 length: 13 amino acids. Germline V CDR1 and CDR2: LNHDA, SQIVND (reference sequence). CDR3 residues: CASRGLAGFTQYF. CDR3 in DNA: TGTGCCAGTAGGGGACTAGCGGGTTTTACGCAGTATTTT. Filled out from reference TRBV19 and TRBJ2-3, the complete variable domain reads DGGITQSPKYLFRKEGQNVTLSCEQNLNHDAMYWYRQDPGQGLRLIYYSQIVNDFQKGDIAEGYSVSREKKESFPLTVTSAQKNPTAFYLCASRGLAGFTQYFGPGTRLTVL.

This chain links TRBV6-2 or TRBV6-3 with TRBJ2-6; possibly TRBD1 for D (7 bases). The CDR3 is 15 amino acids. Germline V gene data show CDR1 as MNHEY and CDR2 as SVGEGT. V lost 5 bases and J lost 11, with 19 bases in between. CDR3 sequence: CASSQEGAGQHVLTF. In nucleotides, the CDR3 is TGTGCCAGCAGTCAAGAGGGGGCGGGACAACACGTCCTGACTTTC.

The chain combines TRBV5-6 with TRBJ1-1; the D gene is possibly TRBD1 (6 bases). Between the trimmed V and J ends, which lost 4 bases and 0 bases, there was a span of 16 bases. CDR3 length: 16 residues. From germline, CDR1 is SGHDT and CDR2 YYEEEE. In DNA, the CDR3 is TGTGCCAGCAGCCTCGGGGGGCCAGCCTTGAACACTGAAGCTTTCTTT. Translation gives CASSLGGPALNTEAFF.

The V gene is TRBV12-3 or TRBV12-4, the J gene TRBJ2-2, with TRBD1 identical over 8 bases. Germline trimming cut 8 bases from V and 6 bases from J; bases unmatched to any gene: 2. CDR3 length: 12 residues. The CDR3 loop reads CASQGAAGELFF. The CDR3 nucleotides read TGTGCCAGCCAGGGGGCGGCCGGGGAGCTGTTTTTT.

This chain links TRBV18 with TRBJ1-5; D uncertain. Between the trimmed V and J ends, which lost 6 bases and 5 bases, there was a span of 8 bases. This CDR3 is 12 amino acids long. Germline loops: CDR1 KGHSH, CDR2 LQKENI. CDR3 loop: CASSGTDQPQHF. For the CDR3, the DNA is TGTGCCAGCTCGGGCACCGATCAGCCCCAGCATTTT.

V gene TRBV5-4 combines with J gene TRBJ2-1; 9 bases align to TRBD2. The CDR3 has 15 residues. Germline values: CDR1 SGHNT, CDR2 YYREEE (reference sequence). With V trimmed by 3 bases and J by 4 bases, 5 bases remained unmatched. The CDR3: CASSSPSGEYNEQFF. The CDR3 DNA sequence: TGTGCCAGCAGCTCTCCTAGCGGGGAGTACAATGAGCAGTTCTTC. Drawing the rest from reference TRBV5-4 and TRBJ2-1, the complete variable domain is ETGVTQSPTHLIKTRGQQVTLRCSSQSGHNTVSWYQQALGQGPQFIFQYYREEENGRGNFPPRFSGLQFPNYSSELNVNALELDDSALYLCASSSPSGEYNEQFFGPGTRLTVL.

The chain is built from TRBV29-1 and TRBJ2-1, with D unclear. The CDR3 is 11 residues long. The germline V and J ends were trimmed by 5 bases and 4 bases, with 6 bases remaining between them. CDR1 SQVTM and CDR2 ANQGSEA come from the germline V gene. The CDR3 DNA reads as TGCAGCGTTTACGAGTACAATGAGCAGTTCTTC. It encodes CSVYEYNEQFF.

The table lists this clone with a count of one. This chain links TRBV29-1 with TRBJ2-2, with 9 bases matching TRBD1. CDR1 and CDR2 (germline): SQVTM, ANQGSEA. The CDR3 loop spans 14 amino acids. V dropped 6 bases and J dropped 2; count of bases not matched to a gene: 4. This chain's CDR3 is CSVWDRVNTGELFF. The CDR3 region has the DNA TGCAGCGTCTGGGACAGGGTAAACACCGGGGAGCTGTTTTTT.

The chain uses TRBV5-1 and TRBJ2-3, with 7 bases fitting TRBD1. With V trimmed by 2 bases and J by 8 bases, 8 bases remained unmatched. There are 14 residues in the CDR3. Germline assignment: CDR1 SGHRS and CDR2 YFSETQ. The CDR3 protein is CASSLEQGFGTQYF. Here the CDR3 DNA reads TGCGCCAGCAGCTTAGAACAGGGGTTTGGTACGCAGTATTTT.

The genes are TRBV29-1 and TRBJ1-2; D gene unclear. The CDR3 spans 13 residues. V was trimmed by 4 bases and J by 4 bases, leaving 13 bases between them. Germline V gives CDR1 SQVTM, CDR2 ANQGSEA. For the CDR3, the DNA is TGCAGCGTTGTCGGTGATTCCCTCTATGGCTACACCTTC. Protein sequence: CSVVGDSLYGYTF.

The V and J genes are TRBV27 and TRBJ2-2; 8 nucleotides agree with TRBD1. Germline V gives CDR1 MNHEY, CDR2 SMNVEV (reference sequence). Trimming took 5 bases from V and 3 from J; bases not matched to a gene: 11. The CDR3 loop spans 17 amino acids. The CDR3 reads CASSRPWARGHTGELFF. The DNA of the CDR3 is TGTGCCAGCAGTCGGCCCTGGGCCAGGGGGCACACCGGGGAGCTGTTTTTT.